This is a list of T cell receptor beta chains from one sample in a study of vaccination and CD4 T cells after COVID-19. These receptors have no known antigen. In TCRdb, the PCR reads were re-called with MiXCR into one record per CDR3 protein. The sample lists thousands of distinct CDR3 sequences, about a quarter seen once, with approximately 52% in the top ten. Sequencing was carried out using CD4+ T cells from blood, cultured in vitro. These receptors all come from a human donor in good health. The CDR3 runs from the conserved cysteine through the conserved F or W. Fields, in order: V gene, J gene, clone size, D gene, CDR3 protein, CDR3 DNA. The D gene is left open where the match is weak. Expanded clones get a size class; other rows say once, few or many, or leave the size out.

>TRBV28|TRBJ1-2|few|NA
CASSLRDRLLSIGYTF
TGTGCCAGCAGTTTGCGTGACCGACTACTTTCGATAGGCTACACCTTC
>TRBV7-9|TRBJ2-7|NA|NA
CASTSTGTIYEQYF
TGTGCCAGCACCAGCACCGGGACAATTTACGAGCAGTACTTC
>TRBV18|TRBJ2-1|NA|NA
CASSPLPRDHEQFF
TGTGCCAGCTCACCACTACCAAGAGACCATGAGCAGTTCTTC
>TRBV20-1|TRBJ1-6|few|NA
CSARRVSYNSPLHF
TGCAGTGCTAGGCGCGTCTCCTATAATTCACCCCTCCACTTT
>TRBV15|TRBJ1-2|few|NA
CATSRNKGGYGYTF
TGTGCCACCAGCAGGAACAAGGGGGGCTATGGCTACACCTTC
>TRBV2|TRBJ1-5|NA|NA
CASKRGDSNQPQHF
TGTGCCAGCAAGAGAGGGGATAGCAATCAGCCCCAGCATTTT
>TRBV5-1|TRBJ1-6|medium-sized|NA
CASSLAGGSDNSPLHF
TGCGCCAGCAGCTTGGCCGGGGGAAGTGACAATTCACCCCTCCACTTT
>TRBV9|TRBJ2-3|few|NA
CASSVEGRGGDTQYF
TGTGCCAGCAGCGTAGAAGGCAGGGGAGGGGATACGCAGTATTTT
>TRBV27|TRBJ1-6|NA|NA
CASSFRQGMDSPLHF
TGTGCCAGCAGTTTCAGGCAGGGGATGGATTCACCCCTCCACTTT
>TRBV6-1|TRBJ1-1|few|NA
CASGPQPASTEAFF
TGTGCCAGCGGCCCACAGCCCGCGTCTACTGAAGCTTTCTTT
>TRBV2|TRBJ1-5|NA|TRBD1
CASSVRYRGSGNQPQHF
TGTGCCAGCAGCGTACGCTACAGGGGGTCGGGCAATCAGCCCCAGCATTTT
>TRBV2|TRBJ1-1|few|TRBD1
CASSTRTGETEAFF
TGTGCCAGCAGTACCCGGACAGGGGAGACTGAAGCTTTCTTT
>TRBV6-2/TRBV6-3|TRBJ2-7|NA|NA
CASSYGVEGAEQYF
TGTGCCAGCAGTTACGGAGTGGAGGGCGCCGAGCAGTACTTC
>TRBV2|TRBJ1-1|few|NA
CASSDSVGTSNTEAFF
TGTGCCAGCAGTGATAGTGTGGGGACATCTAACACTGAAGCTTTCTTT
>TRBV2|TRBJ2-2|NA|TRBD2
CASKRTSGLMELFF
TGTGCCAGCAAAAGGACTAGCGGATTGATGGAGCTGTTTTTT
>TRBV7-9|TRBJ2-2|few|TRBD1
CASSSPGQGDTGELFF
TGTGCCAGCAGCAGCCCGGGACAGGGGGACACCGGGGAGCTGTTTTTT
>TRBV28|TRBJ1-1|NA|NA
CASSGQGPNTEAFF
TGTGCCAGCAGTGGGCAGGGCCCGAACACTGAAGCTTTCTTT
>TRBV2|TRBJ2-7|NA|TRBD2
CASGGFSYEQYF
TGTGCAAGCGGGGGGTTCTCCTACGAGCAGTACTTC
>TRBV7-8|TRBJ2-3|few|NA
CASSLNSGRGTDTQYF
TGTGCCAGCAGCTTAAATAGCGGCCGAGGCACAGATACGCAGTATTTT
>TRBV29-1|TRBJ1-2|NA|NA
CSVARIQSGYTF
TGCAGCGTCGCCCGTATCCAAAGCGGCTACACCTTC
>TRBV2|TRBJ2-5|NA|NA
CASSLTAEETQYF
TGTGCCAGCAGTCTAACAGCAGAAGAGACCCAGTACTTC
>TRBV7-9|TRBJ2-3|few|TRBD1
CASSPGQASDTQYF
TGTGCCAGCAGCCCCGGACAGGCTTCAGATACGCAGTATTTT
>TRBV7-3|TRBJ2-1|NA|NA
CASSRGGVSSYNEQFF
TGTGCCAGCAGCAGAGGGGGGGTGAGCTCCTACAATGAGCAGTTCTTC
>TRBV28|TRBJ2-7|few|TRBD2
CASSLPPGGFSYEQYF
TGTGCCAGCAGTTTACCCCCGGGAGGCTTCTCCTACGAGCAGTACTTC
>TRBV9|TRBJ2-1|NA|TRBD2
CASSVGGLADNEQFF
TGTGCCAGCAGCGTAGGGGGACTAGCGGACAATGAGCAGTTCTTC
>TRBV9|TRBJ1-1|once|NA
CASSAGVGQGWTEAFF
TGTGCCAGCAGCGCCGGGGTCGGGCAGGGCTGGACTGAAGCTTTCTTT
>TRBV5-8|TRBJ1-2|few|NA
CASSFNREGGYTF
TGTGCCAGCAGCTTCAACAGGGAAGGCGGCTACACCTTC
>TRBV29-1|TRBJ2-7|NA|TRBD1
CSVDDTGGAEQYF
TGCAGCGTTGATGATACAGGGGGAGCCGAGCAGTACTTC
>TRBV24-1|TRBJ1-5|few|NA
CATSGRKGQRQPQHF
TGTGCCACCAGTGGACGAAAAGGTCAGCGGCAGCCCCAGCATTTT
>TRBV6-1|TRBJ2-5|few|TRBD2
CASSASGGPGETQYF
TGTGCCAGCAGTGCCTCGGGAGGGCCGGGAGAGACCCAGTACTTC
>TRBV5-1|TRBJ2-5|NA|NA
CASSLMTGQETQYF
TGCGCCAGCAGCTTAATGACAGGTCAAGAGACCCAGTACTTC
>TRBV7-2|TRBJ2-2|few|NA
CASSYGPDITGELFF
TGTGCCAGCAGCTACGGGCCGGATATCACCGGGGAGCTGTTTTTT
>TRBV5-1|TRBJ1-2|NA|TRBD1
CASSTTGDYGYTF
TGCGCCAGCAGCACCACAGGGGACTATGGCTACACCTTC
>TRBV30|TRBJ2-1|NA|TRBD2
CAWSVRGLAGDNEQFF
TGTGCCTGGAGTGTACGAGGGCTAGCGGGGGACAATGAGCAGTTCTTC
>TRBV12-3/TRBV12-4|TRBJ2-7|few|TRBD1
CASSPGGVAVYEQYF
TGTGCCAGCAGTCCAGGGGGTGTGGCGGTTTACGAGCAGTACTTC
>TRBV5-4|TRBJ1-1|few|NA
CASSLVGVDTEAFF
TGTGCCAGCAGCTTGGTCGGGGTCGACACTGAAGCTTTCTTT
>TRBV27|TRBJ2-3|NA|TRBD2
CASSGGEGLALDTQYF
TGTGCCAGCAGTGGGGGGGAGGGACTAGCGTTAGATACGCAGTATTTT
>TRBV20-1|TRBJ1-1|medium-sized|NA
CSARDWRPEAFF
TGCAGTGCTAGAGATTGGAGGCCTGAAGCTTTCTTT
>TRBV5-1|TRBJ2-2|NA|NA
CASSFQGPNTGELFF
TGCGCCAGCAGCTTTCAGGGCCCGAACACCGGGGAGCTGTTTTTT
>TRBV7-2|TRBJ2-2|NA|NA
CASSLNNPLNTGELFF
TGTGCCAGCAGCTTAAATAATCCTCTGAACACCGGGGAGCTGTTTTTT
>TRBV3-1|TRBJ1-5|NA|NA
CASSQDVGQPQHF
TGTGCCAGCAGCCAAGATGTTGGTCAGCCCCAGCATTTT
>TRBV25-1|TRBJ2-7|NA|TRBD1
CASSDQTGQGYEQYF
TGTGCCAGCAGTGACCAGACGGGACAGGGGTACGAGCAGTACTTC
>TRBV11-1|TRBJ2-1|NA|NA
CASSPAGWGYEQFF
TGTGCCAGCAGCCCAGCCGGGTGGGGCTATGAGCAGTTCTTC
>TRBV7-9|TRBJ1-1|few|TRBD1
CASSLVRTGENTEAFF
TGTGCCAGCAGCTTGGTTAGGACAGGAGAGAACACTGAAGCTTTCTTT
>TRBV5-1|TRBJ1-1|NA|TRBD1
CASSWGQGDTEAFF
TGCGCCAGCAGCTGGGGACAGGGGGACACTGAAGCTTTCTTT
>TRBV7-3|TRBJ2-2|NA|NA
CASSGHTGELFF
TGTGCCAGCAGCGGGCACACCGGGGAGCTGTTTTTT
>TRBV24-1|TRBJ2-4|few|NA
CATIVSGRQYF
TGTGCCACCATCGTCTCCGGGCGCCAGTACTTC
>TRBV7-9|TRBJ1-2|few|NA
CASSPIRGHGYTF
TGTGCCAGCAGCCCCATCCGGGGCCATGGCTACACCTTC
>TRBV28|TRBJ1-1|NA|NA
CASSLPGITEAFF
TGTGCCAGCAGTTTACCAGGGATAACTGAAGCTTTCTTT
>TRBV5-1|TRBJ1-1|NA|NA
CASTHTAGNTEAFF
TGCGCCAGCACCCATACTGCAGGGAACACTGAAGCTTTCTTT
>TRBV7-2|TRBJ1-1|few|NA
CASSARGGGTEAFF
TGTGCCAGCAGCGCCAGGGGCGGGGGCACTGAAGCTTTCTTT
>TRBV7-8|TRBJ2-7|NA|TRBD1
CASSLPTGGTPSYEQYF
TGTGCCAGCAGCTTACCGACAGGGGGTACCCCGAGTTACGAGCAGTACTTC
>TRBV28|TRBJ1-2|NA|NA
CASRTGGTIYGYTF
TGTGCCAGCAGGACTGGAGGCACAATCTATGGCTACACCTTC
>TRBV30|TRBJ1-5|NA|TRBD1
CAWRRKDRDGQPQHF
TGTGCCTGGAGAAGGAAAGACAGGGATGGGCAGCCCCAGCATTTT
>TRBV6-1|TRBJ1-5|NA|NA
CASTGGSNQPQHF
TGTGCCAGCACAGGAGGAAGCAATCAGCCCCAGCATTTT
>TRBV9|TRBJ2-3|NA|NA
CASSPFGQTDTQYF
TGTGCCAGCAGCCCATTTGGACAAACAGATACGCAGTATTTT
>TRBV7-9|TRBJ2-1|medium-sized|NA
CASSLVWDAYNEQFF
TGTGCCAGCAGCTTAGTCTGGGACGCATACAATGAGCAGTTCTTC